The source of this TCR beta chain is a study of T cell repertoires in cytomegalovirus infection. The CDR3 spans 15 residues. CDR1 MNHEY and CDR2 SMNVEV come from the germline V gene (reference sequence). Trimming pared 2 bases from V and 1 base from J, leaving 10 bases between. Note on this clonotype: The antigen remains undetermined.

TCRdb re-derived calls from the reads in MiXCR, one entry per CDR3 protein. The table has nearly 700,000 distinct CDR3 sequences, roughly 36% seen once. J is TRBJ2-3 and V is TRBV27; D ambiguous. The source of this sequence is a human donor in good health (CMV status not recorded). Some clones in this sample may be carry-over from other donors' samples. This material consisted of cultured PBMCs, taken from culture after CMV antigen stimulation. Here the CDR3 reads CASSLNSQGTDTQYF. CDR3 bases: TGTGCCAGCAGTTTAAATAGCCAGGGCACAGATACGCAGTATTTT.